The 20 T cell receptor beta chains below were found in one sample sequenced in a study of blood T cell repertoires in COVID-19. Sequencing used immunoSEQ multiplex PCR; TCRdb keeps in-frame clones, though not all of them. The table records some 270,000 clones, over 80% of them present only once. Sequencing was done on a sample of PBMCs or T cells enriched from blood (not recorded which). These TCRs come from a woman aged 25 to 45 with acute COVID-19.

The chain employs TRBV10-3 and TRBJ1-6, with 7 bases fitting TRBD1. The CDR3 contains 15 residues. CDR1 is ENHRY, CDR2 SYGVKD, per germline. Trimming removed 3 bases from V and 9 bases from J; junction bases left unmatched: 8. The CDR3 sequence: CAISDGDRDVSPLHF. DNA of the CDR3: TGTGCCATCAGTGACGGAGACAGGGACGTTTCACCCCTCCACTTT.

The chain is built from TRBV2 and TRBJ2-1, with a possible D match to TRBD2 (6 bases). Germline V gene lookup returns CDR1 SNHLY and CDR2 FYNNEI. The length of the CDR3 is 15 residues. Trimming removed 1 base at V and 2 bases at J, with 9 bases between. The CDR3 protein is CASSEGEEAYNEQFF. The CDR3 nucleotides read TGTGCCAGCAGTGAAGGGGAGGAGGCCTACAATGAGCAGTTCTTC.

The rearrangement uses TRBV9 and TRBJ2-7, with 7 bases fitting TRBD1. Germline values: CDR1 SGDLS, CDR2 YYNGEE. This CDR3 comprises 15 residues. V was pared by 4 bases and J by 0 bases, with 7 bases of the junction left unmatched. This chain's CDR3 is CASSSGTDTSYEQYF. CDR3 nucleotide sequence: TGTGCCAGCAGCTCCGGGACAGATACCTCCTACGAGCAGTACTTC.

The V gene is TRBV4-1, the J gene TRBJ2-2; 8 positions match TRBD1. In germline, CDR1 is MGHRA, CDR2 YSYEKL. The CDR3 extends over 15 amino acids. J gave up 15 bases and V 4 bases, and 16 bases lay outside the gene matches. CDR3 coding DNA: TGCGCCAGCAGCCCGATGGTGACAGGGGCCGTGAGGGTGTTTTTT. Translation: CASSPMVTGAVRVFF.

This sequence joins TRBV11-2 and TRBJ2-1; the match to TRBD2 covers 7 bases. CDR3 size: 18 residues. Germline V gene data show CDR1 as SGHAT and CDR2 as FQNNGV. Germline trimming cut 1 base from V and 6 bases from J; bases unmatched to any gene: 15. In DNA, the CDR3 is TGTGCCAGCAGCTTAGGATTCAGAGGGAGGGCCCTCTCCAATGAGCAGTTCTTC. Translation: CASSLGFRGRALSNEQFF.

The chain combines TRBV28 with TRBJ2-3, with D maybe TRBD2 (6 bases). Germline V CDR1 and CDR2: MDHEN, SYDVKM. V lost 10 bases and J lost 10, with 21 bases in between. This CDR3 contains 13 residues. Here the CDR3 reads CATNLADREAQYF. CDR3 in DNA: TGTGCCACGAATTTAGCGGATCGCGAGGCGCAGTATTTT.

The V call is TRBV28, the J call TRBJ1-5; TRBD1 matches at 9 bases. Germline CDR1 and CDR2: MDHEN and SYDVKM. J gave up 4 bases and V 4 bases, and 5 bases lay outside the gene matches. This CDR3 spans 15 amino acids. For the CDR3, the DNA is TGTGCCAGCAGTTCCTCCGGGACAGGGAATCAGCCCCAGCATTTT. Amino acid sequence: CASSSSGTGNQPQHF.

The chain employs TRBV4-2 and TRBJ2-7; 13 positions agree with TRBD2. V gave up 0 bases and J gave up 0 bases; unmatched junction bases: 5. Germline V gene lookup returns CDR1 LGHNA and CDR2 YNFKEQ. The CDR3 is 18 amino acids. This CDR3 is CASSQEMTSGRLSYEQYF. The CDR3 DNA reads as TGTGCCAGCAGCCAAGAGATGACTAGCGGGAGGCTCTCCTACGAGCAGTACTTC.

CDR3 nucleotides: TGTGCCAGCAGCTTAGGAAGGAGTAGAGGCGAGACCCAGTACTTC. Translation gives CASSLGRSRGETQYF. The chain couples TRBV7-9 to TRBJ2-5, with D unresolved. CDR3 length equals 15 residues. Germline-derived CDR1 and CDR2 are SEHNR and FQNEAQ (reference sequence). Trimming removed 1 base at V and 5 bases at J, with 14 bases between.

The chain has TRBV21-1 and TRBJ1-2; TRBD1 is the table's D call and was not checked against the DNA. TRBV21-1 is annotated as a pseudogene. The CDR3 is made up of 15 amino acids. In nucleotides, the CDR3 is TGTGCCAGCAGCAAAGACAGTACAGGGGGGCATGGCTACACCTTC. The encoded protein is CASSKDSTGGHGYTF.

The J gene is TRBJ1-1, the V gene TRBV4-1, with D possibly being TRBD1 (6 bases). Germline CDR1 MGHRA, CDR2 YSYEKL. This CDR3 comprises 16 residues. Deletions cut 0 bases from V and 1 base from J, with 12 bases between. CDR3 DNA: TGCGCCAGCAGCCAAGAATTGGTGGGGGCGAACACTGAAGCTTTCTTT. Its protein product is CASSQELVGANTEAFF.

The CDR3 DNA is TGTGCCAGCAGTTTTGGGACAGGGGCTGGTGAGCAGTTCTTC. Protein sequence: CASSFGTGAGEQFF. The V gene is TRBV7-9, the J gene TRBJ2-1; 10 nucleotides agree with TRBD1. The trim removed 6 bases at V and 9 bases at J, leaving 8 bases unmatched. The length of the CDR3 is 14 residues. In germline, CDR1 is SEHNR, CDR2 FQNEAQ (reference sequence).

This clone was found once. The rearrangement joins TRBV4-3 to TRBJ1-2; maybe TRBD1 (6 bases). Germline V lookup: CDR1 LGHNA, CDR2 YSLEER. The ends were cut back, 6 bases at V and 7 bases at J, with 21 bases in the middle. This CDR3 contains 15 residues. CDR3 nucleotide sequence: TGCGCCAGCAGGCCCCGGGGGGCCCGGCGGCCTGGCTACACCTTC. Its protein is CASRPRGARRPGYTF.

The V call is TRBV15, the J call TRBJ1-2; D is undetermined. V dropped 3 bases and J dropped 6 bases, with 17 bases sitting between them. In germline, CDR1 is LNHNV, CDR2 YYDKDF (reference sequence). The CDR3 spans 15 residues. Written as DNA, the CDR3 is TGTGCCACCAGCAGTACCGTCCGGGTTGACGATGGCTACACCTTC. This encodes CATSSTVRVDDGYTF. The full variable domain, its missing parts supplied by reference TRBV15 and TRBJ1-2, is DAMVIQNPRYQVTQFGKPVTLSCSQTLNHNVMYWYQQKSSQAPKLLFHYYDKDFNNEADTPDNFQSRRPNTSFCFLDIRSPGLGDTAMYLCATSSTVRVDDGYTFGSGTRLTVV.

This chain joins TRBV7-3 and TRBJ2-6; D may be TRBD2 (6 bases). Germline CDR1 SGHTA, CDR2 FQGTGA. Between the trimmed V and J ends, which lost 5 bases and 2 bases, there was a span of 10 bases. The CDR3 loop spans 15 amino acids. The CDR3 nucleotides are TGTGCCAGCAGCCTGGGAGGTCCTGGGGCCAACGTCCTGACTTTC. Translating gives CASSLGGPGANVLTF.

The V and J genes are TRBV6-5 and TRBJ1-4, with D possibly TRBD1 on 6 matching bases. CDR1 and CDR2 from the germline V gene are MNHEY and SVGAGI. The length of the CDR3 is 15 residues. The V and J ends lost 10 bases and 8 bases respectively, with 23 bases between them. This CDR3 reads CATRQKDSLREKLFF. The CDR3 DNA reads as TGTGCCACCCGTCAAAAGGACAGCTTGAGGGAAAAACTGTTTTTT.

This clone was counted once. This chain joins TRBV9 and TRBJ2-2, with 11 nucleotides matching TRBD2. The CDR3 runs 15 residues. Germline CDR1 reads SGDLS; CDR2 reads YYNGEE. V lost 3 bases, J lost 8 bases, and 6 bases stayed unmatched. The CDR3 nucleotides read TGTGCCAGCAGCGGGACTAGCGGGCTGCCAGGGGAGCTGTTTTTT. This sequence encodes CASSGTSGLPGELFF.

The J gene is TRBJ2-1, the V gene TRBV11-3, with D maybe TRBD2 (6 bases). This CDR3 has 16 residues. Germline loops: CDR1 SGHNT, CDR2 YENEEA. V shed 0 bases and J shed 2 bases, with 11 bases lying between them. CDR3 protein: CASSLDAGWAYNEQFF. The DNA for the CDR3 is TGTGCCAGCAGCTTAGATGCGGGGTGGGCCTACAATGAGCAGTTCTTC.

The rearrangement uses TRBV10-2 and TRBJ1-2; D not resolved. V lost 7 bases and J 4 bases, leaving 13 bases between the germline ends. The CDR3 contains 13 residues. Germline-derived CDR1 and CDR2 are WSHSY and SAAADI. The CDR3 reads CASTPRSFYGYTF. CDR3 nucleotide sequence: TGCGCCAGCACCCCGAGGTCGTTCTATGGCTACACCTTC.

The chain links TRBV13 to TRBJ2-7, with D perhaps TRBD2 (6 bases). Trimming stripped 5 bases from V and 2 bases from J, with 16 bases between. The CDR3 runs 15 residues. Germline V CDR1 and CDR2: PRHDT, FYEKMQ (reference sequence). The chain's CDR3 is CASSPPGGETYEQYF. CDR3 coding DNA: TGTGCCAGCAGCCCACCCGGAGGGGAGACCTACGAGCAGTACTTC.